This record looks at one TCR beta chain sequence and its context. The target of this receptor is not known. Per-nucleotide qualities are absent, and no much larger clonotype sits a single base away. The record originates from a study of a mutant IDH1 vaccine in newly diagnosed glioma (dated by TCRdb to the early 2020s). About the full investigation: Eight vaccinations were administered to patients in weeks 1, 3, 5, 7, 11, 15, 19 and 23, corresponding to visits V03 through V10. Six visits were used for peripheral blood collection: V03 (baseline), V05, V07, V10, V12 and V13. Prior to enrollment, standard therapy consisting of radiotherapy alone, temozolomide alone, or radiochemotherapy with temozolomide had been administered to patients, with the combination being received by most patients. For exploratory analyses, roughly 25 treated patients had longitudinal TCRB deep sequencing done wherever samples were available. The roughly 34 treated patients were approximately 60% male and approximately 40% female, with a mean age of roughly 42 years. Vaccination began 4-6 weeks after radiotherapy alone, or alongside temozolomide cycles in the chemotherapy-containing groups. Beyond this particular receptor, the publication reports: Across multiple MHC alleles, vaccine-induced immune responses were seen in around 94% of patients. PBMC samples for TCRB deep sequencing were selected based on availability. Changes in the top peripheral T cell clonotypes picked up by TCRB sequencing did not appear to be linked to pseudoprogression. According to the authors, sample limitations meant that analyses of patient blood samples could not be reproduced.

What this sample's time point label stands for: week 5, during vaccination. Each vaccine dose was 300 ug of a 20-mer mutant IDH1 peptide in Montanide, given subcutaneously with topical imiquimod. All donors had newly diagnosed IDH1-mutant astrocytomas of WHO grade 3 or 4 that showed loss of nuclear ATRX. The samples were drawn from NOA16, a multicentre, single-arm, open-label phase I trial in Germany that tested a mutant IDH1 peptide vaccine in humans for the first time. Genomic DNA for TCRB sequencing was isolated from EDTA blood with the DNeasy Blood and Tissue Kit. Receptors were amplified or captured by the immunoSEQ multiplex PCR assay. Rearranged TCR beta chain sequences were amplified with the hsTCRB Kit following the manufacturer's protocol. Sequencing of TCRB libraries was carried out on an Illumina MiSeq. As for the original processing: The kit vendor's proprietary platform handled demultiplexing, trimming and gene mapping. In its TCRdb copy, this immuneACCESS table keeps in-frame sequences only and misses some clones. Where compared with another copy, unresolved V genes explain less than half of these, and the others have no known cause. The DNA gave D and trimming, while V, J and clone size come from that table. Recorded for this sample are over 50,000 clones; around 89% of them occurred a single time. The ten most abundant clones make up about 4.6% of the sample.

The clonotype originates from a woman in her 40s with glioma. The specimen comprised PBMCs, sampled from a glioma patient whose treatment included an IDH1 peptide vaccine.

For the CDR3, the sequence is CASSRFWGGELFF. DNA sequence: TGTGCCAGCAGCCGATTCTGGGGCGGGGAGCTGTTTTTT. Here the chain combines TRBV4-2 and TRBJ2-2; the D gene lacks a confident call. V was cut back by 4 bases and J by 7 bases, leaving a gap of 10 bases between them. The germline V gene specifies LGHNA as CDR1 and YNFKEQ as CDR2. Including cysteine and phenylalanine, the CDR3 has 13 amino acids. Only CDR3 DNA remains: 39 bases, in frame from the first base.